One T cell receptor beta chain is described in this entry. What it binds is not known. This sample stems from a study of beta chain features in type 1 diabetes. Expressed TCRB transcripts were sequenced, since all the RNA that had been isolated was reverse transcribed. TCRdb keeps only in-frame clones here, not all; method: immunoSEQ multiplex PCR. The sample lists 600,000 or so clones, around 15% occurring once. Study conclusions and caveats: For Type 1 diabetes patients, all four CD4+ subsets carried TCRB CDR3s that were moderately but significantly shorter.

Looked up from germline, CDR1 is SGHRS and CDR2 is YFSETQ. Trimming left V 4 bases short and J 1 base short, with 18 bases between. This CDR3 region has 16 residues. The clonotype comes from a man younger than 35 with type 1 diabetes. The sample consisted of naive CD4+ T cells from blood. This rearrangement joins TRBV5-1 to TRBJ2-7; a possible D gene is TRBD1 (6 bases). CDR3 amino acids: CASSPDWTERSYEQYF. The DNA of the CDR3 is TGCGCCAGCAGCCCGGACTGGACAGAAAGATCCTACGAGCAGTACTTC. The variable domain in full, completed from reference TRBV5-1 and TRBJ2-7, reads KAGVTQTPRYLIKTRGQQVTLSCSPISGHRSVSWYQQTPGQGLQFLFEYFSETQRNKGNFPGRFSGRQFSNSRSEMNVSTLELGDSALYLCASSPDWTERSYEQYFGPGTRLTVT.